Listed here are 13 T cell receptor beta chains from one sample, sequenced in a study of blood T cell repertoires in COVID-19. Repertoires were generated with immunoSEQ multiplex PCR, while TCRdb's copy carries only in-frame clones and drops some. The sample yields 200,000 to 250,000 clones, 80% to 90% seen once. The sequenced material came from peripheral blood. These receptors came from a woman aged 50 to 60 with acute or convalescent COVID-19.

The chain couples TRBV10-3 to TRBJ2-1; 11 nucleotides align to TRBD2. The CDR3 length is 18 residues. Trimming removed 10 bases from V and 0 bases from J; junction bases left unmatched: 14. CDR1 and CDR2 from the germline V gene are ENHRY and SYGVKD. CDR3 DNA: TGTGCCACTCTTCCGGGACTAGCGGTAAAGAGCTCCTACAATGAGCAGTTCTTC. Amino acid sequence: CATLPGLAVKSSYNEQFF.

The chain couples TRBV6-1 to TRBJ1-1; D remains ambiguous. The CDR3 has 14 residues. Germline-derived CDR1 and CDR2 are MNHNS and SASEGT. V shed 5 bases and J shed 0 bases, with 10 bases lying between them. The CDR3: CASSTIQVNTEAFF. In DNA form, the CDR3 reads TGTGCCAGCAGTACAATTCAGGTGAACACTGAAGCTTTCTTT.

By share, this clone ranks as medium-sized. J is TRBJ2-3 and V is TRBV7-2, with TRBD1 matching 9 bases. In germline, CDR1 is SGHTA, CDR2 FQGNSA. The CDR3 has 15 amino acids. J lost 4 bases, V lost 5 bases, and 7 bases had no gene match. The CDR3 loop reads CASSTGTGRADTQYF. CDR3 in DNA: TGTGCCAGCAGCACCGGGACAGGGCGCGCAGATACGCAGTATTTT.

The rearrangement joins TRBV29-1 to TRBJ2-7, with TRBD2 matching over 7 bases. CDR1 and CDR2 from the germline V gene are SQVTM and ANQGSEA. The CDR3 is 14 amino acids. With 4 bases clipped from V and 7 bases from J, the junction kept 13 bases outside the gene matches. CDR3 loop: CSVVIGTTAGEQYF. The CDR3, as DNA: TGCAGCGTTGTTATCGGAACAACAGCGGGGGAGCAGTACTTC.

The chain links TRBV27 to TRBJ1-4; possible D gene TRBD1, 5 bases. Trimming cost V 2 bases and J 4 bases, with 11 bases left between them. This CDR3 is 15 amino acids long. CDR1 is MNHEY, CDR2 SMNVEV, per germline (reference sequence). CDR3: CASSLIFQGNEKLFF. The CDR3 DNA follows: TGTGCCAGCAGTTTAATTTTCCAGGGTAATGAAAAACTGTTTTTT.

V is TRBV5-5 and J is TRBJ1-1, with a tentative D call TRBD1 (5 bases). Trimming took off 3 bases at V and 7 bases at J, with 13 bases between the two ends. Per germline, CDR1 SGHKS and CDR2 YYEKEE (reference sequence). The CDR3 contains 13 residues. This CDR3 reads CASSSTWGFEAFF. The CDR3 DNA reads TGTGCCAGCAGCTCGACCTGGGGCTTTGAAGCTTTCTTT.

On this clone: Other DNA sequences in the same sample also yield this CDR3. The gene calls are TRBV18 and TRBJ2-3, with 7 bases that match TRBD1. CDR3 length: 16 residues. Trimming removed 3 bases from V and 1 base from J; junction bases left unmatched: 7. The germline gives CDR1 KGHSH, CDR2 LQKENI. The CDR3 coding sequence is TGTGCCAGCTCACCTGCCCCTGGACAGGGCACAGATACGCAGTATTTT. It yields the protein CASSPAPGQGTDTQYF. Full variable domain (missing parts from reference TRBV18 and TRBJ2-3): NAGVMQNPRHLVRRRGQEARLRCSPMKGHSHVYWYRQLPEEGLKFMVYLQKENIIDESGMPKERFSAEFPKEGPSILRIQQVVRGDSAAYFCASSPAPGQGTDTQYFGPGTRLTVL.

The J gene is TRBJ1-6, the V gene TRBV4-3; perhaps TRBD1 as D (5 bases). This CDR3 spans 16 amino acids. V was cut by 0 bases and J by 8 bases, with 14 bases left in between. CDR1 LGHNA and CDR2 YSLEER come from the germline V gene. As DNA, the CDR3 is TGCGCCAGCAGCCAAGATTCGGACATTTGGGATTCACCCCTCCACTTT. Its protein product is CASSQDSDIWDSPLHF.

This chain links TRBV15 with TRBJ1-1, with a possible D match to TRBD1 (5 bases). Germline CDR1 LNHNV, CDR2 YYDKDF (reference sequence). This CDR3 is 15 amino acids long. Trimming cost V 3 bases and J 1 base, with 12 bases left between them. CDR3 protein: CATSRAGGANTEAFF. CDR3 DNA sequence: TGTGCCACCAGCAGGGCCGGTGGGGCGAACACTGAAGCTTTCTTT.

In this sample, this clone turned up a few times. CDR3 amino acids: CASSGESWQPQHF. CDR3 bases: TGTGCCAGCAGTGGAGAGTCATGGCAGCCCCAGCATTTT. V gene TRBV2 combines with J gene TRBJ1-5; D is unclear. CDR3 length: 13 residues. Germline CDR1 reads SNHLY; CDR2 reads FYNNEI. V lost 4 bases to trimming and J lost 7 bases, with 11 bases between them.

The chain recombines TRBV11-3 with TRBJ1-2, with TRBD1 as a possible D gene (5 bases). The CDR3 loop spans 13 amino acids. Germline assignment: CDR1 SGHNT and CDR2 YENEEA. V gave up 5 bases and J gave up 4 bases, with 11 bases separating them. Written as DNA, the CDR3 is TGTGCCAGCAGCAAGGGGAATGGCTATGGCTACACCTTC. Its translation is CASSKGNGYGYTF.

The chain joins TRBV30 to TRBJ2-5; D may be TRBD1 (6 bases). V dropped 0 bases and J dropped 4 bases, with 6 bases sitting between them. CDR1 and CDR2 (germline): GTSNPN, SVGIG (reference sequence). The CDR3 contains 12 residues. The CDR3 DNA follows: TGTGCCTGGAGTGTACAGGGAGAGACCCAGTACTTC. Protein: CAWSVQGETQYF. Full variable domain (rest looked up from reference TRBV30 and TRBJ2-5): SQTIHQWPATLVQPVGSPLSLECTVEGTSNPNLYWYRQAAGRGLQLLFYSVGIGQISSEVPQNLSASRPQDRQFILSSKKLLLSDSGFYLCAWSVQGETQYFGPGTRLLVL.

V and J are TRBV27 and TRBJ1-6, with D possibly matching TRBD1 (5 bases). The CDR3 contains 17 residues. CDR1 MNHEY and CDR2 SMNVEV come from the germline V gene (reference sequence). V lost 2 bases to trimming and J lost 0 bases, with 11 bases between them. The CDR3 sequence is CASSLTGRVSYNSPLHF. CDR3 sequence (DNA): TGTGCCAGCAGTTTAACGGGCAGGGTCTCCTATAATTCACCCCTCCACTTT.